Below, 8 T cell receptor beta chains from the same sample are listed, as sequenced in a study of blood T cell repertoires in COVID-19. Assay used: immunoSEQ multiplex PCR; TCRdb lists only in-frame clones, some missing. This table holds a few hundred thousand clones, around 83% found once. Sequenced sample: peripheral blood. Receptors were obtained from a woman in her forties or fifties with acute or convalescent COVID-19.

V usage is TRBV7-9 and J usage is TRBJ2-1, with 8 positions matching TRBD2. The germline gives CDR1 SEHNR, CDR2 FQNEAQ (reference sequence). The CDR3 has 16 residues. Trimming removed 1 base from V and 7 bases from J; junction bases left unmatched: 9. CDR3 coding DNA: TGTGCCAGCAGCTTAGTTACCGGGGGGGCCTTTAATGAGCAGTTCTTC. It encodes CASSLVTGGAFNEQFF.

The genes are TRBV6-1 and TRBJ1-2; maybe TRBD1 (5 bases). The CDR3 has 11 amino acids. The germline CDR1 and CDR2 sequences are MNHNS and SASEGT. V lost 6 bases and J 9 bases, leaving 11 bases between the germline ends. The CDR3 region is CASRQDGSYTF. Written as DNA, the CDR3 is TGTGCCAGCAGACAGGACGGAAGCTACACCTTC.

In DNA form, the CDR3 reads TGTGCCAGCAGCCCCCAGGGTCCCTATGGCTACACCTTC. This encodes CASSPQGPYGYTF. The chain links TRBV28 to TRBJ1-2, with a weak D call TRBD1 (5 bases). The length of the CDR3 is 13 residues. CDR1 is MDHEN, CDR2 SYDVKM, per germline. V was trimmed by 6 bases and J by 4 bases, leaving 12 bases between them.

This clone appeared a few times. This chain links TRBV5-5 with TRBJ2-6; TRBD1 is a possible D gene (6 bases). The germline gives CDR1 SGHKS, CDR2 YYEKEE (reference sequence). V was pared by 2 bases and J by 0 bases, with 9 bases between. This CDR3 has 16 residues. For the CDR3, the DNA is TGTGCCAGCAGCTTAACAGGGAGCTCTGGGGCCAACGTCCTGACTTTC. This codes for CASSLTGSSGANVLTF.

The chain recombines TRBV27 with TRBJ2-7, with a tentative D call TRBD1 (6 bases). Germline V gene lookup returns CDR1 MNHEY and CDR2 SMNVEV (reference sequence). The V end was cut by 5 bases, the J end by 7 bases, with 15 bases between. The length of the CDR3 is 13 residues. DNA for the CDR3: TGTGCCAGCAGTCCAGACAGGTTCGAAGAGCAGTACTTC. Translating it yields CASSPDRFEEQYF.

Comment on this clone: The sample holds other DNA sequences that translate to the same CDR3. The V and J genes are TRBV19 and TRBJ2-3; D not certain. V shed 3 bases and J shed 1 base, with 5 bases lying between them. Germline V lookup: CDR1 LNHDA, CDR2 SQIVND (reference sequence). The CDR3 runs to 13 residues. CDR3 protein: CASSMSGTDTQYF. The CDR3 nucleotides read TGTGCCAGTAGTATGTCCGGCACAGATACGCAGTATTTT.

This sequence joins TRBV6-5 and TRBJ1-5; D is possibly TRBD1 (5 bases). The CDR3 has 13 amino acids. V was cut by 6 bases and J by 6 bases, with 12 bases left in between. Germline lookup yields CDR1 MNHEY and CDR2 SVGAGI. The CDR3 protein is CASRQGRFQPQHF. In DNA form, the CDR3 reads TGTGCCAGCAGGCAGGGTCGGTTTCAGCCCCAGCATTTT.

The rearrangement uses TRBV9 and TRBJ2-1; D not resolved. Germline CDR1 SGDLS, CDR2 YYNGEE. The germline V and J ends were trimmed by 2 bases and 0 bases, with 6 bases remaining between them. The length of the CDR3 is 14 residues. The CDR3 spells CASSVISSYNEQFF. In DNA form, the CDR3 reads TGTGCCAGCAGCGTTATCAGCTCCTACAATGAGCAGTTCTTC.